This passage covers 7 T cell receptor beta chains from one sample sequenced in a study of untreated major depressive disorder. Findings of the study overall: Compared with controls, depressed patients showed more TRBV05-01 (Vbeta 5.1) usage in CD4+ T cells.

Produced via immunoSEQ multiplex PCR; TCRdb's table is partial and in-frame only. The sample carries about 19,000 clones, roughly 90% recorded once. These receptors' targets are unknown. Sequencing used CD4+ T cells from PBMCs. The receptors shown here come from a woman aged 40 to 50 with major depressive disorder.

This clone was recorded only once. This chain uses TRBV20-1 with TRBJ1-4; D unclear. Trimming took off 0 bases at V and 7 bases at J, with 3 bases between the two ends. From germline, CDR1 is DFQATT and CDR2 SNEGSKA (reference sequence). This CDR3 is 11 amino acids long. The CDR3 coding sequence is TGCAGTGCTAGAGATGGTGAAAAACTGTTTTTT. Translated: CSARDGEKLFF.

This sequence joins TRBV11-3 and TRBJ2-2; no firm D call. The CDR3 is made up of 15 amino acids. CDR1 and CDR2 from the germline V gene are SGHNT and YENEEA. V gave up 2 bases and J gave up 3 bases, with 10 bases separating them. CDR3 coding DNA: TGTGCCAGCAGCTTAAAGGGTCCCTACACCGGGGAGCTGTTTTTT. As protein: CASSLKGPYTGELFF.

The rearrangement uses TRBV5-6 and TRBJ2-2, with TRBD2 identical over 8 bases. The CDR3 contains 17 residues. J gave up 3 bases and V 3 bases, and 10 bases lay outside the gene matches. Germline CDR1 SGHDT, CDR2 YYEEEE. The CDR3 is CASSSVAGRVYTGELFF. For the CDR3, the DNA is TGTGCCAGCAGCTCGGTAGCGGGAAGGGTCTACACCGGGGAGCTGTTTTTT.

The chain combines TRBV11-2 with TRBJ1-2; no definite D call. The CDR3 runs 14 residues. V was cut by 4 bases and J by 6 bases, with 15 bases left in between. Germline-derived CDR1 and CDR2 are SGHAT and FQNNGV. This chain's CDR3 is CASSSPDSFHGYTF. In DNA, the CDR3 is TGTGCCAGCAGCTCCCCGGATAGTTTCCATGGCTACACCTTC. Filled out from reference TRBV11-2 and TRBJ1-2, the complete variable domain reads EAGVAQSPRYKIIEKRQSVAFWCNPISGHATLYWYQQILGQGPKLLIQFQNNGVVDDSQLPKDRFSAERLKGVDSTLKIQPAKLEDSAVYLCASSSPDSFHGYTFGSGTRLTVV.

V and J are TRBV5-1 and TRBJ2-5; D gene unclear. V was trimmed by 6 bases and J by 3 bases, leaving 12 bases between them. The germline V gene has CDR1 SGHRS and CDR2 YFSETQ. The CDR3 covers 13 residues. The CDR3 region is CASKIGGEETQYF. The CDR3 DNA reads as TGCGCCAGCAAAATTGGCGGCGAAGAGACCCAGTACTTC.

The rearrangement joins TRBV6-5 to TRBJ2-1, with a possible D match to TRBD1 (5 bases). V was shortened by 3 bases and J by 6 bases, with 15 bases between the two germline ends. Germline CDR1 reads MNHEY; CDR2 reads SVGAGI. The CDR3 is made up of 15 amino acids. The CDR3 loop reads CASSYSGYSGNEQFF. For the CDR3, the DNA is TGTGCCAGCAGTTATTCAGGGTATTCAGGCAATGAGCAGTTCTTC.

The CDR3 region is CASSVGGGNNEKLFF. CDR3 DNA: TGTGCCAGCAGCGTTGGTGGAGGAAATAATGAAAAACTGTTTTTT. The genes are TRBV9 and TRBJ1-4, with no clear D. V gave up 2 bases and J gave up 4 bases, with 12 bases separating them. Germline V gene data show CDR1 as SGDLS and CDR2 as YYNGEE. The CDR3 is made up of 15 amino acids.